This TCR beta chain was identified during a study of neurological immune-mediated disorders. In its sample, this clonotype was seen many times. The antigen is undetermined. TCRdb independently ran MiXCR on the 5' RACE reads; one entry per CDR3 protein. This table has tens of thousands of distinct CDR3 sequences, over 3.5% appearing once. CDR1 is SGHVS, CDR2 FNYEAQ, per germline. The CDR3 is 14 amino acids. The V gene lost 6 bases and the J gene lost 5 bases, with 13 bases spanning the gap. General observations from the study: HTLV-1-associated myelopathy had the most TCR clonal expansion, whereas multiple sclerosis had the least (lower than in healthy controls).

Sample: PBMCs. The chain carries TRBV7-6 and TRBJ2-2; the D call may be TRBD1 or TRBD2 (5 bases each). The receptor comes from a woman aged 50 to 60 with multiple sclerosis. CDR3 bases: TGTGCCAGCAGTCGGGGCCCGGGGACCGGGGAGCTGTTTTTT. Amino acid sequence: CASSRGPGTGELFF.